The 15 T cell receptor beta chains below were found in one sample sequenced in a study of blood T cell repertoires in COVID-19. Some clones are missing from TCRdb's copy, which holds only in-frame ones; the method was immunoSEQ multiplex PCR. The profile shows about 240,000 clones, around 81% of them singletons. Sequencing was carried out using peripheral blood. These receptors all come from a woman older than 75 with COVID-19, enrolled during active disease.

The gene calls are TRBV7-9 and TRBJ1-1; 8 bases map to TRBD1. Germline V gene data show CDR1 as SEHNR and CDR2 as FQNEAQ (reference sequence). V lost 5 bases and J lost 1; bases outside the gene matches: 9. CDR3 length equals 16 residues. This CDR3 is CASSPPSDRGNTEAFF. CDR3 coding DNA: TGTGCCAGCAGCCCTCCCTCAGACAGGGGGAACACTGAAGCTTTCTTT.

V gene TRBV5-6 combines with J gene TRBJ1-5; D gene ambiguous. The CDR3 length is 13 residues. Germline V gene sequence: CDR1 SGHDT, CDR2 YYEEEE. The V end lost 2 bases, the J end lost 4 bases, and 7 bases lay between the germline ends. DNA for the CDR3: TGTGCCAGCAGCTTAGATCGGAATCAGCCCCAGCATTTT. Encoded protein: CASSLDRNQPQHF.

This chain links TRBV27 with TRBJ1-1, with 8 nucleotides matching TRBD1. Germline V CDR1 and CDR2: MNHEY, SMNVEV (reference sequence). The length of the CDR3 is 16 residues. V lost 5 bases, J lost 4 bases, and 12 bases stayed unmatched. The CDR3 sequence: CASSPILGQGGTEAFF. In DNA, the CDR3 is TGTGCCAGCAGTCCAATATTAGGACAGGGAGGCACTGAAGCTTTCTTT.

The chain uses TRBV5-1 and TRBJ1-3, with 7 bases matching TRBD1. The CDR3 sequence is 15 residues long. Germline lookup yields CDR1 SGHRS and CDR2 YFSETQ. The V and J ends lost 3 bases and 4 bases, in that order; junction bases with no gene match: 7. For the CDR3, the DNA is TGCGCCAGCAGCTCGTACACAGGGGCCGGAAACACCATATATTTT. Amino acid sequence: CASSSYTGAGNTIYF.

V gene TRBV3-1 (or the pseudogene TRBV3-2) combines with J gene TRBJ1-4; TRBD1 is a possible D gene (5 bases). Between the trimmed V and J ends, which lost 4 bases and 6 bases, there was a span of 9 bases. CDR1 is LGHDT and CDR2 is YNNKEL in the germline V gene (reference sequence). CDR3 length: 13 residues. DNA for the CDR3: TGTGCCAGCAGCCCGATCAGGGATGAAAAACTGTTTTTT. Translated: CASSPIRDEKLFF.

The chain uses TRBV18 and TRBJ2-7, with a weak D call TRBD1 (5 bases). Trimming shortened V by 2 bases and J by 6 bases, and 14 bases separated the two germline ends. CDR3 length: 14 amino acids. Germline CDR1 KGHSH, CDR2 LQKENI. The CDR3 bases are TGTGCCAGCTCACCATACGTTCATCAGGGCGAGCAGTACTTC. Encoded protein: CASSPYVHQGEQYF.

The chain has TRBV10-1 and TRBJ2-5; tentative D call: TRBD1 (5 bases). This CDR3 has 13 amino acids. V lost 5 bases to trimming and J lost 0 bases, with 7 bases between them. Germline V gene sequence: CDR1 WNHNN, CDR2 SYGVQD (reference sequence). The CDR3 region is CASSPGNQETQYF. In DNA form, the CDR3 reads TGCGCCAGCAGTCCAGGGAACCAAGAGACCCAGTACTTC.

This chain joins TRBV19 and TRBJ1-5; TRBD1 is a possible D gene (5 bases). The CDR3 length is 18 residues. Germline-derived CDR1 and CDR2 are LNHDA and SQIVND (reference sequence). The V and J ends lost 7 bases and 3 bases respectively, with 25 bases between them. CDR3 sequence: CASKGGAGLPIINQPQHF. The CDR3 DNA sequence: TGTGCCAGTAAGGGCGGGGCAGGACTTCCCATAATCAATCAGCCCCAGCATTTT.

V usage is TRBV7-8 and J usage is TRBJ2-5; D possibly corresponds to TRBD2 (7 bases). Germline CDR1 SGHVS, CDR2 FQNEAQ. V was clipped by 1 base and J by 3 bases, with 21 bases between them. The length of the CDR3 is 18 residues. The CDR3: CASSLVGGAASGEETQYF. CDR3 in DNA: TGTGCCAGCAGCTTAGTAGGGGGGGCAGCCTCCGGGGAAGAGACCCAGTACTTC.

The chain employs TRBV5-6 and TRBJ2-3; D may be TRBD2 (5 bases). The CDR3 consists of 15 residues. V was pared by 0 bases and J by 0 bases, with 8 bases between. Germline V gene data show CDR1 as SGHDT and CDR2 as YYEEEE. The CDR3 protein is CASSLERKSTDTQYF. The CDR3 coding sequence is TGTGCCAGCAGCTTGGAGCGGAAGAGCACAGATACGCAGTATTTT.

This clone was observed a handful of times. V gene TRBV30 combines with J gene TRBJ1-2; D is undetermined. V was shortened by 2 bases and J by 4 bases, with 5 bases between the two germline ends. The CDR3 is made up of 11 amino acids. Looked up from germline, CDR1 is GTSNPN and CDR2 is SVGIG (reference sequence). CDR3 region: CAWSIGYGYTF. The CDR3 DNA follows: TGTGCCTGGAGTATCGGCTATGGCTACACCTTC.

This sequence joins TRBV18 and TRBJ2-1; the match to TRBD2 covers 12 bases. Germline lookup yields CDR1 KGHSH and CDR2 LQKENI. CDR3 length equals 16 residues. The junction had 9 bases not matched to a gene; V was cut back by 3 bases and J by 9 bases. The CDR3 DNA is TGTGCCAGCTCACCTGACCCTAGCGGGAGGGGCGGTGAGCAGTTCTTC. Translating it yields CASSPDPSGRGGEQFF. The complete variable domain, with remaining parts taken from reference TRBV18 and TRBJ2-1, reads NAGVMQNPRHLVRRRGQEARLRCSPMKGHSHVYWYRQLPEEGLKFMVYLQKENIIDESGMPKERFSAEFPKEGPSILRIQQVVRGDSAAYFCASSPDPSGRGGEQFFGPGTRLTVL.

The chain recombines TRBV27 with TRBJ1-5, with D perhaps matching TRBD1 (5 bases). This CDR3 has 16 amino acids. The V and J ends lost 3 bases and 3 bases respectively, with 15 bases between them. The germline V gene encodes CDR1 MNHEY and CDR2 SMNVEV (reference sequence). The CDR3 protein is CASSLFPRGSNQPQHF. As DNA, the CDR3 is TGTGCCAGCAGTTTGTTCCCCCGGGGGTCCAATCAGCCCCAGCATTTT.

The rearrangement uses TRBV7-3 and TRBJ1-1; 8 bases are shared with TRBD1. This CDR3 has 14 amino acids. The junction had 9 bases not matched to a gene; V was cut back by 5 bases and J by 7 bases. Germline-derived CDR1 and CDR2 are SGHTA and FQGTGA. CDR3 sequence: CASSQQGGVSEAFF. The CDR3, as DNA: TGTGCCAGCAGCCAACAGGGGGGTGTTAGTGAAGCTTTCTTT.

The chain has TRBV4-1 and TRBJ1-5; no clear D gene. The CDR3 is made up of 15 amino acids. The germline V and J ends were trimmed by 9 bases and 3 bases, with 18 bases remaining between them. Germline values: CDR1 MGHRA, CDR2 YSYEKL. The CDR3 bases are TGCGCCAGTAGGGAACAGTCGGGATTCAATCAGCCCCAGCATTTT. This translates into CASREQSGFNQPQHF.